A selection of T cell receptor beta chains follows, all from one sample in a study of identical twins. TCRdb reprocessed the 5' RACE reads with MiXCR, giving one entry per CDR3 protein. This sample has roughly 540,000 distinct CDR3 sequences, with under 25% found just once. These data were likewise used in another study, on T cells expressing NK-cell markers.

Sequencing was done on a sample of CD4+ T cells sorted from blood. These receptors were collected from a woman between 18 and 29 years old in good health. CDR3s include the opening cysteine and the closing phenylalanine or tryptophan. D genes are given only for firm matches.

d_gene: .; v_gene: TRBV10-3; len: 12; CDR3aa: CAISDSVYEQYF
d_gene: .; v_gene: TRBV20-1; len: 14; CDR3aa: CSAGGGTGADTQYF
d_gene: TRBD2; v_gene: TRBV11-2; len: 17; CDR3aa: CASSLEGLAGGHNEQFF
d_gene: TRBD1; v_gene: TRBV9; len: 15; CDR3aa: CASSVGRDRDNEQFF
d_gene: TRBD2; v_gene: TRBV7-2; len: 16; CDR3aa: CASSYLAGSTSYEQYF
d_gene: TRBD2; v_gene: TRBV12-3/TRBV12-4; len: 15; CDR3aa: CASSRLAGAGGELFF
d_gene: .; v_gene: TRBV29-1; len: 14; CDR3aa: CSVQGPGSNQPQHF
d_gene: .; v_gene: TRBV7-8; len: 13; CDR3aa: CASSKGADQPQHF
d_gene: .; v_gene: TRBV7-2; len: 16; CDR3aa: CASTRLRTSLGETQYF
d_gene: .; v_gene: TRBV12-3/TRBV12-4; len: 15; CDR3aa: CASKGGVSKRTEAFF
d_gene: TRBD2; v_gene: TRBV12-3/TRBV12-4; len: 17; CDR3aa: CASSPRITSGGKRPQYF
d_gene: .; v_gene: TRBV20-1; len: 16; CDR3aa: CSAAGMGRGANYGYTF
d_gene: .; v_gene: TRBV11-2; len: 13; CDR3aa: CASREVLGETQYF
d_gene: .; v_gene: TRBV18; len: 13; CDR3aa: CASSPPTSNEQFF
d_gene: .; v_gene: TRBV15; len: 14; CDR3aa: CATSRQGQGETQYF
d_gene: TRBD2; v_gene: TRBV19; len: 16; CDR3aa: CASIPGSGSGDNEQFF
d_gene: .; v_gene: TRBV5-1; len: 12; CDR3aa: CASSLYNNEQFF
d_gene: .; v_gene: TRBV7-9; len: 12; CDR3aa: CASSLRAQGQYF
d_gene: .; v_gene: TRBV20-1; len: 13; CDR3aa: CSAREPGFSEQYF
d_gene: .; v_gene: TRBV10-2; len: 12; CDR3aa: CASSDRVGEQYF
d_gene: .; v_gene: TRBV24-1; len: 14; CDR3aa: CATAGTTSTGELFF
d_gene: .; v_gene: TRBV7-8; len: 16; CDR3aa: CASSPFRDRPAQPQHF
d_gene: .; v_gene: TRBV12-3/TRBV12-4; len: 12; CDR3aa: CASSPWRRSAFF
d_gene: .; v_gene: TRBV28; len: 12; CDR3aa: CASSSMLTEAFF
d_gene: .; v_gene: TRBV12-3/TRBV12-4; len: 12; CDR3aa: CASSTSVYEQFF
d_gene: TRBD2; v_gene: TRBV5-1; len: 16; CDR3aa: CASSLEWTSGEETQYF
d_gene: .; v_gene: TRBV18; len: 15; CDR3aa: CASSPYIAAQDTQYF
d_gene: .; v_gene: TRBV20-1; len: 13; CDR3aa: CSASGAGGDTQYF
d_gene: .; v_gene: TRBV15; len: 13; CDR3aa: CATSGGWDTEAFF
d_gene: .; v_gene: TRBV10-3; len: 13; CDR3aa: CATHGAGTYEQYF
d_gene: TRBD1; v_gene: TRBV3-1; len: 15; CDR3aa: CASSQYRGFTETQYF
d_gene: TRBD1; v_gene: TRBV10-3; len: 14; CDR3aa: CAIMGTANTGELFF
d_gene: .; v_gene: TRBV3-1; len: 14; CDR3aa: CASSQMIQGTEAFF
d_gene: .; v_gene: TRBV5-1; len: 15; CDR3aa: CASSLEGTGIETQYF